The 20 T cell receptor beta chains listed next were all sequenced from one sample in a study of shared clonotypes between healthy human individuals. Profiled with immunoSEQ multiplex PCR; TCRdb holds only in-frame clones, not every one. Of nearly 1,000,000 clones listed, about three quarters are singletons. The specimen sequenced was memory CD4+ T cells sorted from blood. Subset of the sample: CD45RA-negative fraction. Receptors were obtained from a man aged 18 to 30 in good health.

J is TRBJ2-5 and V is TRBV18; D not resolved. This CDR3 is 13 amino acids long. The V end was cut by 1 base, the J end by 5 bases, with 8 bases between. In germline, CDR1 is KGHSH, CDR2 LQKENI. The CDR3 is CASSPLLYETQYF. DNA of the CDR3: TGTGCCAGCTCACCACTACTGTATGAGACCCAGTACTTC.

In its sample, this clone was seen once. The chain employs TRBV5-1 and TRBJ2-7; TRBD2 matches at 11 bases. Losses at the gene ends were 6 bases for V and 2 bases for J; bases not matched to a gene: 13. Germline V lookup: CDR1 SGHRS, CDR2 YFSETQ. The CDR3 is 17 amino acids. DNA of the CDR3: TGCGCCAGCACCAGGGGACTAGCGGTAATTACGCCCTACGAGCAGTACTTC. This gives the protein CASTRGLAVITPYEQYF.

The chain joins TRBV6-1 to TRBJ1-5; D remains ambiguous. Germline CDR1 and CDR2: MNHNS and SASEGT. The CDR3 is made up of 15 amino acids. V was pared by 4 bases and J by 0 bases, with 10 bases between. CDR3 nucleotide sequence: TGTGCCAGCAGTGCCCAGCAATATAGCAATCAGCCCCAGCATTTT. This codes for CASSAQQYSNQPQHF.

This clone was recorded many times. This same CDR3 is encoded by further DNA sequences in the sample. V is TRBV6-6 and J is TRBJ1-6; a possible D gene is TRBD1 (5 bases). Germline V gene lookup returns CDR1 MNHNY and CDR2 SVGAGI (reference sequence). V dropped 6 bases and J dropped 6 bases, with 18 bases sitting between them. CDR3 length: 16 amino acids. CDR3 coding DNA: TGTGCCAGCAGCTGGGACGGACCACAGATTAATTCACCCCTCCACTTT. As protein: CASSWDGPQINSPLHF.

V and J are TRBV18 and TRBJ1-3; the D is unclear. The CDR3 has 13 residues. Germline V lookup: CDR1 KGHSH, CDR2 LQKENI. Between the trimmed V and J ends, which lost 0 bases and 4 bases, there was a span of 4 bases. The CDR3 region is CASSPPAGNTIYF. As DNA, the CDR3 is TGTGCCAGCTCACCACCGGCAGGAAACACCATATATTTT.

CDR3 sequence: CASDWAGGPNYEQYF. The CDR3 nucleotides read TGTGCCAGTGACTGGGCGGGAGGACCAAACTACGAGCAGTACTTC. This chain links TRBV7-2 with TRBJ2-7, with 8 bases identical to TRBD2. The germline V gene encodes CDR1 SGHTA and CDR2 FQGNSA. This CDR3 has 15 residues. V dropped 9 bases and J dropped 3; count of bases not matched to a gene: 13.

A note on this clone: A far larger clone is just one base off, so this is likely a read error. The rearrangement uses TRBV4-1 and TRBJ2-7; D possibly matches TRBD1 or TRBD2 (5 bases each). The CDR3 runs 17 residues. CDR1 and CDR2 (germline): MGHRA, YSYEKL. The CDR3 DNA follows: TGCGCCAGCAGCCAAGGGCCGGAACGCGCGGGTTGGGACGAGCGGTACTTC. It is translated as CASSQGPERAGWDERYF.

The rearrangement uses TRBV10-2 and TRBJ2-2; D is unclear. V lost 0 bases, J lost 9 bases, and 11 bases lay in between. Germline V CDR1 and CDR2: WSHSY, SAAADI. The CDR3 loop spans 14 amino acids. CDR3 nucleotide sequence: TGCGCCAGCAGTGAGTCGGAGTTACCCAGGGAGCTGTTTTTT. Protein: CASSESELPRELFF.

The J gene is TRBJ1-2, the V gene TRBV5-5; D is uncertain. The CDR3 totals 14 residues. Germline CDR1 SGHKS, CDR2 YYEKEE (reference sequence). Trimming removed 3 bases from V and 2 bases from J, with 11 bases in between. The CDR3 protein is CASSYGLTNYGYTF. Written as DNA, the CDR3 is TGTGCCAGCAGCTACGGACTGACAAACTATGGCTACACCTTC.

The rearrangement links TRBV15 to TRBJ1-6; no clear D. CDR3 length: 14 residues. Deletions cut 6 bases from V and 10 bases from J, with 16 bases between. Germline-derived CDR1 and CDR2 are LNHNV and YYDKDF (reference sequence). CDR3 nucleotide sequence: TGTGCCACCAGTACCCGGAGGGAGAAATCACCCCTCCACTTT. It specifies CATSTRREKSPLHF.

As regards this clone: Other nucleotide sequences from this sample produce the same CDR3. The chain employs TRBV2 and TRBJ1-1; tentative D call: TRBD1 (5 bases). The germline V and J ends were trimmed by 3 bases and 5 bases, with 10 bases remaining between them. In germline, CDR1 is SNHLY, CDR2 FYNNEI. The CDR3 extends over 13 amino acids. Written as DNA, the CDR3 is TGTGCCAGCAGTGATGTCAGGGTTACTGAAGCTTTCTTT. The encoded protein is CASSDVRVTEAFF.

The chain recombines TRBV4-1 with TRBJ1-1; TRBD1 agrees at 8 bases. V was pared by 1 base and J by 3 bases, with 7 bases of the junction left unmatched. This CDR3 has 16 residues. The V gene's germline CDR1 is MGHRA and CDR2 YSYEKL. CDR3 in amino acids: CASSQASTGEHTEAFF. CDR3 DNA sequence: TGCGCCAGCAGCCAAGCCTCGACAGGGGAACACACTGAAGCTTTCTTT.

The chain joins TRBV5-1 to TRBJ1-1; D remains ambiguous. Per germline, CDR1 SGHRS and CDR2 YFSETQ. The CDR3 runs to 15 residues. V lost 4 bases and J 2 bases, leaving 15 bases between the germline ends. Here the CDR3 DNA reads TGCGCCAGCAGCCGTCGGACCGGGGTAAACACTGAAGCTTTCTTT. Protein: CASSRRTGVNTEAFF.

V and J are TRBV7-2 and TRBJ2-5, with D possibly TRBD2 on 6 matching bases. V lost 5 bases, J lost 2 bases, and 12 bases lay in between. Germline CDR1 reads SGHTA; CDR2 reads FQGNSA. The CDR3 is 14 residues long. CDR3 in amino acids: CASSQVSGQETQYF. The CDR3 nucleotides are TGTGCCAGCAGCCAGGTTAGCGGACAAGAGACCCAGTACTTC.

This clone was counted many times. V gene TRBV2 combines with J gene TRBJ2-5; TRBD2 agrees at 9 bases. This CDR3 is 13 amino acids long. With V trimmed by 6 bases and J by 6 bases, 5 bases remained unmatched. The germline gives CDR1 SNHLY, CDR2 FYNNEI. The CDR3 protein is CASSWTSAKTQYF. The CDR3 region has the DNA TGTGCCAGCAGCTGGACTAGCGCGAAGACCCAGTACTTC.

In its sample, this clone was seen many times. In DNA, the CDR3 is TGCGCCAGCAGCCAAGAAGGGGACAAGTCCTCACCCCTCCACTTT. Protein: CASSQEGDKSSPLHF. The chain carries TRBV4-1 and TRBJ1-6, with a tentative D call TRBD1 (6 bases). The CDR3 consists of 15 residues. The germline V gene has CDR1 MGHRA and CDR2 YSYEKL. V was trimmed by 0 bases and J by 10 bases, leaving 13 bases between them.

This sequence joins TRBV5-8 and TRBJ2-2; D remains ambiguous. Trimming left V 0 bases short and J 0 bases short, with 9 bases between. Germline V lookup: CDR1 SGHTS, CDR2 YDEGEE. The length of the CDR3 is 16 residues. The DNA of the CDR3 is TGTGCCAGCAGCTTGGGGCAGAAAGCGAACACCGGGGAGCTGTTTTTT. Encoded protein: CASSLGQKANTGELFF.

This CDR3 is CASSLSLAGRTDTQYF. The CDR3 coding sequence is TGTGCCAGCAGCTTATCGCTAGCGGGGCGCACAGATACGCAGTATTTT. The chain employs TRBV7-2 and TRBJ2-3; 9 bases line up with TRBD2. Losses at the gene ends were 2 bases for V and 1 base for J; bases not matched to a gene: 4. Per germline, CDR1 SGHTA and CDR2 FQGNSA. This CDR3 has 16 residues.

The V gene is TRBV11-2, the J gene TRBJ2-1; unclear D gene. The CDR3 is 13 amino acids. Germline V gene lookup returns CDR1 SGHAT and CDR2 FQNNGV. V lost 4 bases and J 5 bases, leaving 9 bases between the germline ends. Here the CDR3 reads CASSSRVDNEQFF. CDR3 DNA: TGTGCCAGCAGCTCCAGAGTGGACAATGAGCAGTTCTTC.

This sequence joins TRBV5-4 and TRBJ2-5; TRBD2 aligns across 10 bases. V was clipped by 4 bases and J by 5 bases; unmatched bases: 14. The CDR3 is 17 amino acids. Per the germline V gene, CDR1 is SGHNT and CDR2 is YYREEE (reference sequence). CDR3 in amino acids: CASSLGSASGRGETQYF. The CDR3 coding sequence is TGTGCCAGCAGCCTGGGGTCGGCTAGCGGGAGAGGGGAGACCCAGTACTTC. Looking up the rest from reference TRBV5-4 and TRBJ2-5 gives the full variable domain: ETGVTQSPTHLIKTRGQQVTLRCSSQSGHNTVSWYQQALGQGPQFIFQYYREEENGRGNFPPRFSGLQFPNYSSELNVNALELDDSALYLCASSLGSASGRGETQYFGPGTRLLVL.